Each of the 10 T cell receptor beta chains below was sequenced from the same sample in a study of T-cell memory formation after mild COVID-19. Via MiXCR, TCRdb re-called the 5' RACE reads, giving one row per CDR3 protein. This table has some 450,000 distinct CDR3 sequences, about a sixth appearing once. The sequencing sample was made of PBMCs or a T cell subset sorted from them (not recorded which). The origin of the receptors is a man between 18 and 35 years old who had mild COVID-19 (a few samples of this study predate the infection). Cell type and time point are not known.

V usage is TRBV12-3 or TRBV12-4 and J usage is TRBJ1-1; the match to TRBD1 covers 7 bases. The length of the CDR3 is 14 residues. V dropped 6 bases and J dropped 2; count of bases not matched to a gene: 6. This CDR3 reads CASRQGVGNTEAFF. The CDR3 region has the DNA TGTGCCAGCAGGCAGGGGGTGGGAAACACTGAAGCTTTCTTT.

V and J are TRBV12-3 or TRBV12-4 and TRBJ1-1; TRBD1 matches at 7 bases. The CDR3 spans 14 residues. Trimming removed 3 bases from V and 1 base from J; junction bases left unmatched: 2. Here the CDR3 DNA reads TGTGCCAGCAGTTTCCACAGGGGGAACACTGAAGCTTTCTTT. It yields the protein CASSFHRGNTEAFF.

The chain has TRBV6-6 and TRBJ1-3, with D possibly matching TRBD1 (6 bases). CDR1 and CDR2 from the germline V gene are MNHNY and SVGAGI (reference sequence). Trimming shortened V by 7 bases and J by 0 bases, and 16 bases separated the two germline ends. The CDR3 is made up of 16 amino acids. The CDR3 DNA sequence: TGTGCCAGCACCATAGGGGGACCGATCTCTGGAAACACCATATATTTT. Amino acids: CASTIGGPISGNTIYF.

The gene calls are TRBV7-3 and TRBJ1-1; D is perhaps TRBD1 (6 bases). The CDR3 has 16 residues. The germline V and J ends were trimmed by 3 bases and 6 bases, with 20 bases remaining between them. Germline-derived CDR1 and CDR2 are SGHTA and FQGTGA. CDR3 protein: CASSFGLGGQAPEAFF. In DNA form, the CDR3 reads TGTGCCAGCAGCTTTGGGTTAGGGGGGCAAGCACCTGAAGCTTTCTTT.

The CDR3 DNA follows: TGTGCCAGCAGTTCCTTGGATGATAGCAATCAGCCCCAGCATTTT. This sequence encodes CASSSLDDSNQPQHF. V usage is TRBV6-6 and J usage is TRBJ1-5, with D unresolved. This CDR3 spans 15 amino acids. The V end was cut by 4 bases, the J end by 0 bases, with 10 bases between. Germline CDR1 MNHNY, CDR2 SVGAGI (reference sequence).

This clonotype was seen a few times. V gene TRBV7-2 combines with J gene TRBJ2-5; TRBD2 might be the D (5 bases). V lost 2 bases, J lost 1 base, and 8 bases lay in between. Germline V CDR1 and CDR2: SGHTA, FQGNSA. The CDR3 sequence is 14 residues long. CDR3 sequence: CASSLSGAQETQYF. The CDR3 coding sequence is TGTGCCAGCAGCTTAAGCGGAGCCCAAGAGACCCAGTACTTC. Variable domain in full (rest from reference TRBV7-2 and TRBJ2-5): GAGVSQSPSNKVTEKGKDVELRCDPISGHTALYWYRQSLGQGLEFLIYFQGNSAPDKSGLPSDRFSAERTGGSVSTLTIQRTQQEDSAVYLCASSLSGAQETQYFGPGTRLLVL.

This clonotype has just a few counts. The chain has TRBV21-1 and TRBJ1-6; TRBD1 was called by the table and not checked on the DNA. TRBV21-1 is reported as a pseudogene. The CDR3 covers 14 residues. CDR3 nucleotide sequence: TGTGCCAGCAGCCTGGGGGGGGGTGATTCACCCCTCCACTTT. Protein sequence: CASSLGGGDSPLHF.

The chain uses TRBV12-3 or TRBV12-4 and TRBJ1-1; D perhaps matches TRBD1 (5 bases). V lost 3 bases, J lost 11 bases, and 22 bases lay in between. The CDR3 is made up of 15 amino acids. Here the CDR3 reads CASSFMLSGGVGAFF. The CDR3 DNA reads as TGTGCCAGCAGTTTTATGCTTTCGGGAGGGGTCGGGGCTTTCTTT.

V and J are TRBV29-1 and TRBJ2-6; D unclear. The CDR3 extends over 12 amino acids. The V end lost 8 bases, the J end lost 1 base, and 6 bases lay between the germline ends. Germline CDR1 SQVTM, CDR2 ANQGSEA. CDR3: CSSISGANVLTF. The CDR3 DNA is TGCAGCTCAATATCTGGGGCCAACGTCCTGACTTTC.

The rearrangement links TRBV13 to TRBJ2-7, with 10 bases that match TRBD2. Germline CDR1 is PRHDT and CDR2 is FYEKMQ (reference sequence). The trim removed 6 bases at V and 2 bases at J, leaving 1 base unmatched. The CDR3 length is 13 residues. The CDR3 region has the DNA TGTGCCAGCAGTACTAGCGGGGCCTACGAGCAGTACTTC. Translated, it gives CASSTSGAYEQYF. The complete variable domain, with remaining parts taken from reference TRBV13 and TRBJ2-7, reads AAGVIQSPRHLIKEKRETATLKCYPIPRHDTVYWYQQGPGQDPQFLISFYEKMQSDKGSIPDRFSAQQFSDYHSELNMSSLELGDSALYFCASSTSGAYEQYFGPGTRLTVT.